These T cell receptor beta chains were read from a single sample in a study of T-cell memory formation after mild COVID-19. TCRdb reprocessed the 5' RACE reads with MiXCR, giving one entry per CDR3 protein. This sample has 300,000 to 400,000 distinct CDR3 sequences, with 10% to 15% found just once. Input material: PBMCs or a T cell subset sorted from them (not recorded which). The receptor source for this set is a man younger than 35 who had mild COVID-19 (a few samples of this study predate the infection). Cell type and time point are not known. Both conserved end residues are part of each CDR3. D genes are given only for firm matches. Expanded clones get a size class; other rows say once, few or many, or leave the size out.

cdr3_nt	cdr3_aa	clone_size	v_call	d_call	j_call
TGTGCCAGCAGCCCGGACAGACAGTCACCCCTCCACTTT	CASSPDRQSPLHF	few	TRBV7-3	-	TRBJ1-6
TGTGCCAGCAGCTTAGTCTACAGGCAGCCCCAGCATTTT	CASSLVYRQPQHF	-	TRBV7-2	-	TRBJ1-5
TGCAGCGTTGGTCCTTCGGCGGGGAGCACAGATACGCAGTATTTT	CSVGPSAGSTDTQYF	-	TRBV29-1	-	TRBJ2-3
TGTGCCAGCAGCTTGAGACAGGGTTGGAACACTGAAGCTTTCTTT	CASSLRQGWNTEAFF	many	TRBV7-2	TRBD1	TRBJ1-1
TGTGCTAGTGGTTGGGACAGGTTTTCACCCCTCCACTTT	CASGWDRFSPLHF	few	TRBV12-5	TRBD1	TRBJ1-6
TGTGCCAGCAGCACCCCGGGTACCCAGTACTTC	CASSTPGTQYF	few	TRBV7-8	-	TRBJ2-5
TGCAGTGCTGCGGTGCACTCGGGCACCGGGGAGCTGTTTTTT	CSAAVHSGTGELFF	few	TRBV20-1	-	TRBJ2-2
TGCAGCATGAATAGCGGGGGACAAGTGACCCAGTACTTC	CSMNSGGQVTQYF	many	TRBV29-1	TRBD2	TRBJ2-5
TGCAGTGCTAGAGATCCCCAGCGGAGCACAGATACGCAGTATTTT	CSARDPQRSTDTQYF	many	TRBV20-1	-	TRBJ2-3
TGTGCCAGCAGCCAAGTTGCTGGCCAAGAGACCCAGTACTTC	CASSQVAGQETQYF	many	TRBV4-2	-	TRBJ2-5
TGTGCCAGCAGCTTAGTCGGACAGGGGGGAATAAACACTGAAGCTTTCTTT	CASSLVGQGGINTEAFF	many	TRBV7-9	TRBD1	TRBJ1-1
TGTGCCAGCAGTTTCCTATCCTATGGCTACACCTTC	CASSFLSYGYTF	-	TRBV12-3/TRBV12-4	-	TRBJ1-2
TGTGCCAGCAGCCAAGATGTGGGGTTTGGGCAGTTCTTC	CASSQDVGFGQFF	-	TRBV3-1	-	TRBJ2-1
TGCGCCAGCAGCTTGCCCGAGGAGGGCTCTGGCTACACCTTC	CASSLPEEGSGYTF	many	TRBV5-1	-	TRBJ1-2
TGTGCCAGCAGCTTAGAAGGATGGGTCACTGAAGCTTTCTTT	CASSLEGWVTEAFF	-	TRBV7-2	-	TRBJ1-1
TGTGCCACCAGTGATTCCATAAGCGACAGGGGCGATGAAAAACTGTTTTTT	CATSDSISDRGDEKLFF	many	TRBV24-1	TRBD1	TRBJ1-4
TGTGCCAGCAGTTATTCAGGGGGCGACTATGGCTACACCTTC	CASSYSGGDYGYTF	many	TRBV6-5	TRBD1	TRBJ1-2
TGTGCCAGCAGCTCATTCCTTGTTACGCAGTATTTT	CASSSFLVTQYF	few	TRBV7-2	-	TRBJ2-3
TGTGCCAGCGCCCGAGCGGGGGGGGGCGGGGAGCTGTTTTTT	CASARAGGGGELFF	many	TRBV7-2	TRBD2	TRBJ2-2
TGTGCCAGCAGCTCTACTTATATTGGGGCCACTGAAGCTTTCTTT	CASSSTYIGATEAFF	-	TRBV7-9	-	TRBJ1-1
TGTGCCAGCAGGGGACTAGCGGGGTCAGATACGCAGTATTTT	CASRGLAGSDTQYF	few	TRBV27	TRBD2	TRBJ2-3
TGTGCCAGCAGCCTCGGGACTAGCGGGGGGCCGGGGACAGATACGCAGTATTTT	CASSLGTSGGPGTDTQYF	-	TRBV6-5	TRBD2	TRBJ2-3
TGTGCCACCAGCAGAGATGTAGGTTATAGCTACGAGCAGTACTTC	CATSRDVGYSYEQYF	few	TRBV15	-	TRBJ2-7
TGCAGTGCTCAGCAGAGCTCTGGAAACACCATATATTTT	CSAQQSSGNTIYF	few	TRBV20-1	-	TRBJ1-3
TGTGCCAGCTCGCCCGGAAACGAGTTCTACGGCTACACCTTC	CASSPGNEFYGYTF	few	TRBV18	-	TRBJ1-2
TGTGCCAGCAGCTTAAATGTAATAGGTGCTGGGGCCAACGTCCTGACTTTC	CASSLNVIGAGANVLTF	-	TRBV11-1	-	TRBJ2-6
TGTGCCAGCAGTCCCCTTTATAGCAATCAGCCCCAGCATTTT	CASSPLYSNQPQHF	-	TRBV12-3/TRBV12-4	-	TRBJ1-5
TGTGCCAGCAGCAAAGGCGGATCTAACTATGGCTACACCTTC	CASSKGGSNYGYTF	few	TRBV7-9	-	TRBJ1-2
TGTGCCAGCAGTGAAGCGCTGGGCAGACCGAACACTGAAGCTTTCTTT	CASSEALGRPNTEAFF	many	TRBV2	-	TRBJ1-1
TGTGCCAGCAGCTCACCATGGACCCCCGGAAACACCATATATTTT	CASSSPWTPGNTIYF	few	TRBV7-6	-	TRBJ1-3
TGTGCCAGCAGCCAAGTAGTGATAGCGGTGTCACAAGAGACCCAGTACTTC	CASSQVVIAVSQETQYF	medium-sized	TRBV3-1	-	TRBJ2-5
TGTGCCAGCAGCTTTCAGCCGGGGGGGCATAATTCACCCCTCCACTTT	CASSFQPGGHNSPLHF	few	TRBV6-5	-	TRBJ1-6
TGCGCCAGCAGCCCCTCCTTAGGGACCTATCAGCCCCAGCATTTT	CASSPSLGTYQPQHF	-	TRBV4-1	-	TRBJ1-5
TGCGCCAGCAGCTTCTACAAATTCGACCGGAGCTCTGGAAACACCATATATTTT	CASSFYKFDRSSGNTIYF	many	TRBV4-1	-	TRBJ1-3
TGTGCCAGCAGTTATTCTCGGGGGAGCTATGGCTACACCTTC	CASSYSRGSYGYTF	-	TRBV27	-	TRBJ1-2
TGTGCCAGCAGTTTCCAGAGTCAGCCCCAGCATTTT	CASSFQSQPQHF	few	TRBV12-3/TRBV12-4	-	TRBJ1-5
TGTGCACGTGGGGGCACTGAAGCTTTCTTT	CARGGTEAFF	few	TRBV30	-	TRBJ1-1
TGCGCCAGCAGTACGTTACCTGACAGGAACTACGAGCAGTACTTC	CASSTLPDRNYEQYF	-	TRBV4-1	-	TRBJ2-7
TGTGCCAGCAGTTACTCTATAACTAGCGGGGGTGATGAGCAGTTCTTC	CASSYSITSGGDEQFF	-	TRBV6-5	TRBD2	TRBJ2-1